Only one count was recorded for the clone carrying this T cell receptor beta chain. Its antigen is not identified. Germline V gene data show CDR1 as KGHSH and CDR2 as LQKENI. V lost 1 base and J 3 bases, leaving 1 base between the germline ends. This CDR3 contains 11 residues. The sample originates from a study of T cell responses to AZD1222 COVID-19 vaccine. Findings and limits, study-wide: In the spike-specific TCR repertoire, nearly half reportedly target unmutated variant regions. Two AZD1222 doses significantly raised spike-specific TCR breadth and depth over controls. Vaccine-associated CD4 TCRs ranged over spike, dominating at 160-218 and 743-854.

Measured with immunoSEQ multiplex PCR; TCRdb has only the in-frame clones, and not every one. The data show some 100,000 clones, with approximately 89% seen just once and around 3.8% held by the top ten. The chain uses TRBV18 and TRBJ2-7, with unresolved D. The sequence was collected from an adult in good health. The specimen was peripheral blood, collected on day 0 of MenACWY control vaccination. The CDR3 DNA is TGTGCCAGCTCACCACTCTACGAGCAGTACTTC. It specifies CASSPLYEQYF.